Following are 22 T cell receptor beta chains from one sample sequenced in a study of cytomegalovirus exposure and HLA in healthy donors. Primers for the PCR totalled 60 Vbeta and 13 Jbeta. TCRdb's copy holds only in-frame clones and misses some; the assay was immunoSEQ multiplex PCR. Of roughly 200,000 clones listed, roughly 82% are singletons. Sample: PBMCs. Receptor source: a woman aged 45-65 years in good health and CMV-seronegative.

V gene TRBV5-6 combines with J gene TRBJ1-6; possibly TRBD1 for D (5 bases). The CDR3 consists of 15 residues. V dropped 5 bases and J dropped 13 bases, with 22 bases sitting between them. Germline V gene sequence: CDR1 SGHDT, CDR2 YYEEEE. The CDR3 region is CASSPRTDILGPLHF. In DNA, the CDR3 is TGTGCCAGCAGTCCAAGGACGGACATTTTAGGGCCCCTCCACTTT.

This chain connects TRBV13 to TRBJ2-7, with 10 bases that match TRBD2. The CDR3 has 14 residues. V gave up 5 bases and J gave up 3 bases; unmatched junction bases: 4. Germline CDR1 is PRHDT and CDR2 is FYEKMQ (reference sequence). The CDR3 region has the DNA TGTGCCAGCAGCCATAGACTAGCGGGCTACGAGCAGTACTTC. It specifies CASSHRLAGYEQYF.

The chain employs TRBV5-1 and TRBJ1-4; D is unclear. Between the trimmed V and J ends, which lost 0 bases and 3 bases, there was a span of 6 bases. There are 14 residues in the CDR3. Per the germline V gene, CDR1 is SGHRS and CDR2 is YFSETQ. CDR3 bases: TGCGCCAGCAGCTTGGGAGGGTCTAATGAAAAACTGTTTTTT. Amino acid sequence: CASSLGGSNEKLFF.

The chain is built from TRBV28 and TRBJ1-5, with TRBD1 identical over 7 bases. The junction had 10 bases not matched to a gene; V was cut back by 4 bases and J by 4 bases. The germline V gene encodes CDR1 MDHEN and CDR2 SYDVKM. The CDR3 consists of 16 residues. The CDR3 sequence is CASSSFQGGWNQPQHF. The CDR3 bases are TGTGCCAGCAGTTCCTTTCAGGGGGGATGGAATCAGCCCCAGCATTTT. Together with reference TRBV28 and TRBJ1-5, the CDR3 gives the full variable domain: DVKVTQSSRYLVKRTGEKVFLECVQDMDHENMFWYRQDPGLGLRLIYFSYDVKMKEKGDIPEGYSVSREKKERFSLILESASTNQTSMYLCASSSFQGGWNQPQHFGDGTRLSIL.

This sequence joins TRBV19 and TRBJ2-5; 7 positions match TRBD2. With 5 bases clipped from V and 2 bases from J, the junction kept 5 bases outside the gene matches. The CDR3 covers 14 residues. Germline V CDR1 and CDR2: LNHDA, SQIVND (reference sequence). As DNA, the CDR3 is TGTGCCAGTAGTGGCGGGGGAAAGCAAGAGACCCAGTACTTC. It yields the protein CASSGGGKQETQYF.

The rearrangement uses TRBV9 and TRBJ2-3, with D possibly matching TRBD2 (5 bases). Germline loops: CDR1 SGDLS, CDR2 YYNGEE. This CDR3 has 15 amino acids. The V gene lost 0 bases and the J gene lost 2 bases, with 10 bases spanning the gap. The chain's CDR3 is CASSVDWESTDTQYF. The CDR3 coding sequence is TGTGCCAGCAGCGTAGACTGGGAGTCCACAGATACGCAGTATTTT.

The CDR3 DNA reads as TGTGCCAGCAGCCCCGCGGGGGGGCCACCACAGGATACGCAGTATTTT. This translates into CASSPAGGPPQDTQYF. The chain combines TRBV9 with TRBJ2-3, with 9 bases lining up with TRBD2. J lost 6 bases, V lost 4 bases, and 12 bases had no gene match. CDR3 length: 16 residues. CDR1 and CDR2 (germline): SGDLS, YYNGEE.

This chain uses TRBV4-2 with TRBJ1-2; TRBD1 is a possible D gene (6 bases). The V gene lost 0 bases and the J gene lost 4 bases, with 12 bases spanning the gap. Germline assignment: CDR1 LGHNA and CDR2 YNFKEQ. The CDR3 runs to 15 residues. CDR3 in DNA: TGTGCCAGCAGCCAAGAAAGCACAGGGACCTATGGCTACACCTTC. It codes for CASSQESTGTYGYTF.

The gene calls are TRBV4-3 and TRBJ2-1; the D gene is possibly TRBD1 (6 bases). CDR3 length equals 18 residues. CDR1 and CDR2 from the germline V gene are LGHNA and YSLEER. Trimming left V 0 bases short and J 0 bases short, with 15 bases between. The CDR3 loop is CASSQDHYRADSYNEQFF. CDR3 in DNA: TGCGCCAGCAGCCAAGACCATTACAGGGCCGACTCCTACAATGAGCAGTTCTTC.

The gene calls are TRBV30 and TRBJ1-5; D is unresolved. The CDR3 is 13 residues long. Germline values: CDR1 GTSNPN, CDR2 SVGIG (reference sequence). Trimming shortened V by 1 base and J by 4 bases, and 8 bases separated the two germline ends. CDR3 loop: CAWSGSNNQPQHF. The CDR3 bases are TGTGCCTGGAGTGGTAGTAATAATCAGCCCCAGCATTTT.

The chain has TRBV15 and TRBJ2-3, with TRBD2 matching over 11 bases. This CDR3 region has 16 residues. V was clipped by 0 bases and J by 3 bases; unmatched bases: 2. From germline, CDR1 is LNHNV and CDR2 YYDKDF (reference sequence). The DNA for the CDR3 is TGTGCCACCAGCAGAGAACCTAGCGGGAGGACAGATACGCAGTATTTT. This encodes CATSREPSGRTDTQYF.

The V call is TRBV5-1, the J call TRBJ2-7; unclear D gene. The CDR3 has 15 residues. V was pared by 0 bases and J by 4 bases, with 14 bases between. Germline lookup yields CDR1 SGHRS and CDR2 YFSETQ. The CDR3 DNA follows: TGCGCCAGCAGCTTGGACCCTAGAGGTCCTTACGAGCAGTACTTC. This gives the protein CASSLDPRGPYEQYF.

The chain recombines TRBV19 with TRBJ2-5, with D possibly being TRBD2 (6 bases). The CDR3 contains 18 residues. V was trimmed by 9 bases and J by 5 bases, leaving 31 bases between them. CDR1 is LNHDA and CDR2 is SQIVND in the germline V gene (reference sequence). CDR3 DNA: TGTGCCAGGGGGTTTGGCTTGGCGGGGATTGAAGGTATGGAGACCCAGTACTTC. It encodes CARGFGLAGIEGMETQYF.

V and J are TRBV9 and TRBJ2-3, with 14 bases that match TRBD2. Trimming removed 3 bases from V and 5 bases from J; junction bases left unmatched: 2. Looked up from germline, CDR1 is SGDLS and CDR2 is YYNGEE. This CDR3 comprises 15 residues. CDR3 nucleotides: TGTGCCAGCAGCGGGGGACTAGCGGGGGTAGATACGCAGTATTTT. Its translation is CASSGGLAGVDTQYF.

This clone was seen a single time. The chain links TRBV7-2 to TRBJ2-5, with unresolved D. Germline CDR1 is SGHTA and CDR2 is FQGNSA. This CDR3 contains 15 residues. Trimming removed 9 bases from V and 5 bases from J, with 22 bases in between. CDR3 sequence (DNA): TGTGCCAGTAGCAGCTTTGGTAGTGGAGAGGAGACCCAGTACTTC. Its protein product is CASSSFGSGEETQYF.

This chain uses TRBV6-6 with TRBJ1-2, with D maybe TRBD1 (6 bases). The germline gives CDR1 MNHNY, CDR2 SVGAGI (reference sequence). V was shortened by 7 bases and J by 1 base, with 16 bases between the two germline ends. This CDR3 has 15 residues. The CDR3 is CASTIGGAGNYGYTF. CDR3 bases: TGTGCCAGCACCATTGGGGGGGCAGGTAACTATGGCTACACCTTC.

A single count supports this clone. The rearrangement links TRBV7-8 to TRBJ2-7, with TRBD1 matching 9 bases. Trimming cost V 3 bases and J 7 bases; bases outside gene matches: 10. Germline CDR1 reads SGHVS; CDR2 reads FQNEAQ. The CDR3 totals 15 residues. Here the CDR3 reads CASSFPPGQGMEQYF. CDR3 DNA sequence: TGTGCCAGCAGCTTCCCTCCGGGACAGGGCATGGAGCAGTACTTC.

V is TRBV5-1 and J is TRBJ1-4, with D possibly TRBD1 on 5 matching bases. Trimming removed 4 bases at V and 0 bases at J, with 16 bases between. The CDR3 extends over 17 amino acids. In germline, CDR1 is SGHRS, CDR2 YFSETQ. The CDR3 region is CASSRIQGPATNEKLFF. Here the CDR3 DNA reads TGCGCCAGCAGCCGCATCCAGGGTCCCGCAACTAATGAAAAACTGTTTTTT.

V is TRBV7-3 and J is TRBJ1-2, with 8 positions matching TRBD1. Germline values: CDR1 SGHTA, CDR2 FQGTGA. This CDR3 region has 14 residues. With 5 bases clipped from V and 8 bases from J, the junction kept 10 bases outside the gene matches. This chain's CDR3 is CASSPVGQGGGYTF. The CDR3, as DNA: TGTGCCAGCAGCCCCGTCGGACAGGGTGGGGGCTACACCTTC. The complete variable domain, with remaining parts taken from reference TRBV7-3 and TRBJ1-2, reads GAGVSQTPSNKVTEKGKYVELRCDPISGHTALYWYRQSLGQGPEFLIYFQGTGAADDSGLPNDRFFAVRPEGSVSTLKIQRTERGDSAVYLCASSPVGQGGGYTFGSGTRLTVV.

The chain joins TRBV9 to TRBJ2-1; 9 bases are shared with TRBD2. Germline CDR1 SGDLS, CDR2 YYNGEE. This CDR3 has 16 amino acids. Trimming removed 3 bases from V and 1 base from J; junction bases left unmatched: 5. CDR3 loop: CASSAIAGASYNEQFF. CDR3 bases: TGTGCCAGCAGCGCCATAGCGGGGGCGTCCTACAATGAGCAGTTCTTC.

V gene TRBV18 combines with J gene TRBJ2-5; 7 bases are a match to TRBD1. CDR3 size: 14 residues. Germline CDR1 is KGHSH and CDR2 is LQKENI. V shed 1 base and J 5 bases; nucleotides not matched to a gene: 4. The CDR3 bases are TGTGCCAGCTCACCACAGGGGGCGCGGGAGACCCAGTACTTC. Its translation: CASSPQGARETQYF.

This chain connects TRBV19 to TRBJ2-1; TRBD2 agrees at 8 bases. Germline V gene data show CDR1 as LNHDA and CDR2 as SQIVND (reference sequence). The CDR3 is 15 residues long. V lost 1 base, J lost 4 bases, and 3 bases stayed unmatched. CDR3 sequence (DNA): TGTGCCAGTAGTATAGGTAGCGGGATTTACAATGAGCAGTTCTTC. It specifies CASSIGSGIYNEQFF.